Listed below are T cell receptor beta chains from one sample, sequenced in a study of T-cell memory formation after mild COVID-19. TCRdb ran MiXCR on the 5' RACE reads and lists one entry per CDR3 protein. The repertoire includes 110,000 or so distinct CDR3 sequences, 15% to 20% of them detected once, and less than 6.5% sits in the top ten. The sample taken for sequencing was PBMCs or a T cell subset sorted from them (not recorded which). Receptors originate from a man aged 18 to 30 who had mild COVID-19 (a few samples of this study predate the infection). Cell type and time point are not known. The CDR3 runs from the conserved cysteine through the conserved F or W. A D gene is named only where the DNA matches it firmly. Not all rows give a size; the values are once, few, many and, for expanded clones, a class.

TRBJ1-1	.	.	TRBV7-2	CASSLFGGDTEAFF	TGTGCCAGCAGCTTATTTGGGGGGGACACTGAAGCTTTCTTT
TRBJ2-5	.	TRBD2	TRBV2	CASSVRGGEETQYF	TGTGCCAGCAGTGTGCGGGGGGGCGAAGAGACCCAGTACTTC
TRBJ1-5	.	.	TRBV30	CAWSGQDNQPQHF	TGTGCCTGGAGTGGACAGGACAATCAGCCCCAGCATTTT
TRBJ1-3	.	.	TRBV12-3/TRBV12-4	CASSLVTGIGGNTIYF	TGTGCCAGCAGTTTGGTAACAGGGATAGGAGGAAACACCATATATTTT
TRBJ2-2	few	TRBD2	TRBV7-3	CASSLTGGTTNTGELFF	TGTGCCAGCAGCTTAACTGGAGGGACTACGAACACCGGGGAGCTGTTTTTT
TRBJ2-1	few	TRBD1	TRBV14	CASSQGGTGGYNEQFF	TGTGCCAGCAGCCAAGGCGGGACAGGGGGTTACAATGAGCAGTTCTTC
TRBJ2-2	few	.	TRBV6-2/TRBV6-3	CASSSYTGELFF	TGTGCCAGCAGCTCCTACACCGGGGAGCTGTTTTTT
TRBJ2-7	few	.	TRBV15	CATSREQGGYEQYF	TGTGCCACCAGCAGAGAGCAGGGGGGCTACGAGCAGTACTTC
TRBJ2-5	few	.	TRBV12-3/TRBV12-4	CASCCRGYQETQYF	TGTGCCAGCTGCTGCAGGGGATATCAAGAGACCCAGTACTTC
TRBJ1-1	.	TRBD1	TRBV5-1	CASSLETGVSTAFF	TGCGCCAGCAGCTTGGAAACAGGGGTATCCACAGCTTTCTTT
TRBJ2-3	few	.	TRBV4-2	CASSQVALASPSDTQYF	TGTGCCAGCAGCCAAGTCGCACTTGCGTCACCTTCCGATACGCAGTATTTT
TRBJ2-4	.	TRBD1	TRBV20-1	CSVPPLDRGSKNIQYF	TGCAGTGTACCGCCGCTGGACAGGGGATCCAAAAACATTCAGTACTTC
TRBJ2-1	.	.	TRBV24-1	CATELVVGEQFF	TGTGCCACCGAGCTAGTGGTGGGGGAGCAGTTCTTC
TRBJ2-3	few	TRBD1	TRBV28	CASSPIGQGTDTQYF	TGTGCCAGCAGTCCCATCGGACAGGGGACAGATACGCAGTATTTT
TRBJ1-5	.	TRBD1	TRBV28	CASSRDSRQPQHF	TGTGCCAGCAGCCGGGACAGTCGGCAGCCCCAGCATTTT
TRBJ1-2	.	.	TRBV7-9	CASTPGHQNYGYTF	TGTGCCAGCACCCCGGGACATCAAAACTATGGCTACACCTTC
TRBJ2-1	medium-sized	.	TRBV29-1	CSVDTVQQFF	TGCAGCGTTGATACAGTACAGCAGTTCTTC
TRBJ1-5	few	.	TRBV19	CASSRRAGASNQPQHF	TGTGCCAGTAGTAGAAGGGCAGGGGCAAGCAATCAGCCCCAGCATTTT
TRBJ1-2	few	.	TRBV24-1	CATSEDTF	TGTGCCACCAGTGAAGACACCTTC
TRBJ2-2	few	.	TRBV28	CASSLRGDTGELFF	TGTGCCAGCAGTTTAAGGGGGGACACCGGGGAGCTGTTTTTT
TRBJ2-3	few	.	TRBV7-9	CAGDRDSTDTQYF	TGTGCCGGAGACCGGGACAGCACAGATACGCAGTATTTT
TRBJ1-4	.	.	TRBV6-5	CASSRTPSSEKLFF	TGTGCCAGCAGCCGAACACCCTCCAGTGAAAAACTGTTTTTT
TRBJ1-2	few	.	TRBV24-1	CATSDLIGYTF	TGTGCCACCAGTGATTTGATTGGCTACACCTTC
TRBJ2-5	few	.	TRBV4-3	CASSHFREETQYF	TGCGCCAGCAGCCACTTCAGGGAGGAGACCCAGTACTTC
TRBJ1-3	.	.	TRBV20-1	CSPRASLSGNTIYF	TGCAGTCCGCGGGCGTCACTCTCTGGAAACACCATATATTTT
TRBJ1-4	.	.	TRBV20-1	CSASVVSKLFF	TGCAGTGCTAGTGTGGTGTCAAAACTGTTTTTT
TRBJ2-5	few	TRBD2	TRBV7-2	CASSWGGADGETQYF	TGTGCCAGCAGCTGGGGAGGGGCGGATGGAGAGACCCAGTACTTC
TRBJ2-3	.	.	TRBV10-3	CAISESRDTQYF	TGTGCCATCAGTGAGTCGCGGGATACGCAGTATTTT
TRBJ1-6	.	.	TRBV6-2/TRBV6-3	CASSYSEGSPLHF	TGTGCCAGCAGTTACTCCGAGGGTTCACCCCTCCACTTT
TRBJ1-5	few	.	TRBV20-1	CSASGQGQDQPQHF	TGCAGTGCTAGTGGGCAGGGACAAGATCAGCCCCAGCATTTT
TRBJ1-2	.	.	TRBV5-1	CASSLATDGGAGGYTF	TGCGCCAGCAGCTTGGCTACGGACGGCGGAGCGGGTGGCTACACCTTC
TRBJ1-1	few	TRBD1	TRBV28	CASATTGIEAFF	TGTGCCAGCGCGACGACAGGGATTGAAGCTTTCTTT
TRBJ1-5	.	TRBD1	TRBV19	CASSIRQGDQPQHF	TGTGCCAGTAGTATTCGGCAGGGGGATCAGCCCCAGCATTTT
TRBJ1-1	.	.	TRBV6-6	CASRNREGGAMAFF	TGTGCCAGCAGGAACAGGGAGGGAGGGGCAATGGCTTTCTTT
TRBJ2-1	.	TRBD2	TRBV15	CATSRGLAGGDNEQFF	TGTGCCACCAGCAGAGGACTAGCGGGGGGGGACAATGAGCAGTTCTTC